Shown below are 22 T cell receptor beta chains from a single sample sequenced in a study of T cell responses to AZD1222 COVID-19 vaccine. Using immunoSEQ multiplex PCR, the repertoire was profiled, and TCRdb retains in-frame clones only, with some absent. The data contain about 150,000 clones, 90% of them singletons. The sequencing here drew on peripheral blood, taken on day 0 of AZD1222 vaccination. Receptor source: an adult in good health.

The rearrangement uses TRBV5-8 and TRBJ1-2; D uncertain. CDR1 SGHTS and CDR2 YDEGEE come from the germline V gene. The length of the CDR3 is 13 residues. Trimming took 2 bases from V and 1 from J, leaving 6 bases between them. The CDR3 coding sequence is TGTGCCAGCAGCTTATACGTTAACTATGGCTACACCTTC. Encoded protein: CASSLYVNYGYTF.

The chain has TRBV5-8 and TRBJ1-2, with 8 positions matching TRBD1. The CDR3 sequence is 13 residues long. Losses at the gene ends were 2 bases for V and 7 bases for J; bases not matched to a gene: 4. Per germline, CDR1 SGHTS and CDR2 YDEGEE. The CDR3 spells CASSLGQGFGYTF. As DNA, the CDR3 is TGTGCCAGCAGCTTAGGACAGGGTTTTGGCTACACCTTC.

The chain is built from TRBV2 and TRBJ2-7; 8 positions agree with TRBD1. The CDR3 runs to 14 residues. CDR1 and CDR2 from the germline V gene are SNHLY and FYNNEI. J was trimmed by 2 bases and V by 6 bases; bases with no gene match: 6. The CDR3 DNA follows: TGTGCCAGCAGATCGTGGACAGGGACCTACGAGCAGTACTTC. Translating gives CASRSWTGTYEQYF. Full variable domain (outside the CDR3, taken from reference TRBV2 and TRBJ2-7): EPEVTQTPSHQVTQMGQEVILRCVPISNHLYFYWYRQILGQKVEFLVSFYNNEISEKSEIFDDQFSVERPDGSNFTLKIRSTKLEDSAMYFCASRSWTGTYEQYFGPGTRLTVT.

The rearrangement links TRBV11-3 to TRBJ2-1; TRBD2 aligns across 9 bases. The CDR3 consists of 15 residues. V shed 4 bases and J 2 bases; nucleotides not matched to a gene: 3. CDR1 and CDR2 from the germline V gene are SGHNT and YENEEA. This CDR3 is CASSSRGGAYNEQFF. CDR3 DNA sequence: TGTGCCAGCAGCTCCCGCGGGGGGGCCTACAATGAGCAGTTCTTC. The whole variable domain, remainder taken from reference TRBV11-3 and TRBJ2-1, is EAGVVQSPRYKIIEKKQPVAFWCNPISGHNTLYWYLQNLGQGPELLIRYENEEAVDDSQLPKDRFSAERLKGVDSTLKIQPAELGDSAVYLCASSSRGGAYNEQFFGPGTRLTVL.

The chain has TRBV27 and TRBJ2-7; 9 nucleotides match TRBD1. The V segment lost 5 bases and the J segment 2 bases; nucleotides outside the gene matches: 7. The CDR3 loop spans 15 amino acids. In germline, CDR1 is MNHEY, CDR2 SMNVEV (reference sequence). CDR3 amino acids: CASSPRTGATYEQYF. For the CDR3, the DNA is TGTGCCAGCAGTCCACGGACAGGGGCCACCTACGAGCAGTACTTC.

This rearrangement joins TRBV4-3 to TRBJ2-3, with no clear D. V gave up 0 bases and J gave up 6 bases, with 16 bases separating them. The CDR3 has 16 amino acids. Germline-derived CDR1 and CDR2 are LGHNA and YSLEER. The CDR3 region is CASSQEARPLQDTQYF. The CDR3 DNA reads as TGCGCCAGCAGCCAAGAAGCTAGGCCCTTGCAGGATACGCAGTATTTT.

A few counts support this clone. The chain has TRBV6-5 and TRBJ2-2; D tentatively fits TRBD1 or TRBD2 (5 bases each). The CDR3 spans 14 residues. V lost 5 bases and J 7 bases, leaving 14 bases between the germline ends. Germline CDR1 reads MNHEY; CDR2 reads SVGAGI. CDR3 amino acids: CASSRRGEGGELFF. CDR3 DNA: TGTGCCAGCAGTCGAAGGGGTGAGGGCGGGGAGCTGTTTTTT.

The V and J genes are TRBV5-3 and TRBJ2-5; D is possibly TRBD2 (7 bases). TRBV5-3 is identified as an open reading frame with a role that is uncertain. The CDR3 length is 15 residues. V lost 2 bases, J lost 5 bases, and 16 bases lay in between. In DNA form, the CDR3 reads TGTGCCAGAAGCTTTGGATGGAGGGGGGGCGAGACCCAGTACTTC. Its translation is CARSFGWRGGETQYF.

This clone appeared once. This chain links TRBV18 with TRBJ1-5; D gene unclear. The V and J ends lost 2 bases and 4 bases respectively, with 6 bases between them. CDR3 size: 13 residues. The germline CDR1 and CDR2 sequences are KGHSH and LQKENI. This CDR3 reads CASSPFINQPQHF. The CDR3, as DNA: TGTGCCAGCTCACCATTCATTAATCAGCCCCAGCATTTT.

This clone came up once. The chain couples TRBV7-3 to TRBJ2-1; 10 bases fit TRBD2. V lost 5 bases and J lost 9; bases outside the gene matches: 7. Germline CDR1 and CDR2: SGHTA and FQGTGA. There are 14 residues in the CDR3. DNA of the CDR3: TGTGCCAGCAGCCAAAGGAGGACTAGCGGTGAGCAGTTCTTC. Protein: CASSQRRTSGEQFF.

The chain's CDR3 is CASSPGQGTDQAGAFF. The CDR3 DNA sequence: TGTGCCAGCAGCCCAGGACAGGGGACGGACCAGGCGGGGGCTTTCTTT. The rearrangement joins TRBV5-6 to TRBJ1-1, with 9 bases identical to TRBD1. Germline V gives CDR1 SGHDT, CDR2 YYEEEE. CDR3 length: 16 amino acids. After removal of 4 bases from V and 11 bases from J, the junction contained 18 bases not matched to a gene.

The chain employs TRBV28 and TRBJ1-2; TRBD1 aligns across 7 bases. The CDR3 sequence is 14 residues long. The V gene end was trimmed by 2 bases and the J gene end by 7 bases; junction bases not matched to a gene: 7. From germline, CDR1 is MDHEN and CDR2 SYDVKM. The CDR3 coding sequence is TGTGCCAGCAGTTTAGTATCGTCAGGGGGTGGCTACACCTTC. Translated: CASSLVSSGGGYTF.

V is TRBV6-5 and J is TRBJ1-2; D might be TRBD1 (5 bases). Germline V CDR1 and CDR2: MNHEY, SVGAGI. The CDR3 is 13 amino acids. V gave up 2 bases and J gave up 7 bases, with 11 bases separating them. CDR3 sequence: CASSYGTSGGYTF. The CDR3 DNA reads TGTGCCAGCAGTTACGGGACCTCCGGTGGCTACACCTTC.

This clone was counted only a few times. The V call is TRBV10-3, the J call TRBJ2-7, with 7 bases fitting TRBD1. The CDR3 is 12 amino acids. The ends lost 11 bases at V and 2 bases at J; junction bases unmatched: 6. From germline, CDR1 is ENHRY and CDR2 SYGVKD. DNA of the CDR3: TGTGCCGCCCGGGACAGAACCTACGAGCAGTACTTC. It is translated as CAARDRTYEQYF.

The chain couples TRBV19 to TRBJ1-3; no reliable D call. The CDR3 runs to 16 residues. The ends were cut back, 3 bases at V and 4 bases at J, with 16 bases in the middle. Germline values: CDR1 LNHDA, CDR2 SQIVND (reference sequence). The CDR3 DNA sequence: TGTGCCAGTAGTATGTTGGGGAGGGCTGCCGGAAACACCATATATTTT. Its translation is CASSMLGRAAGNTIYF.

This sequence joins TRBV5-1 and TRBJ2-3; 7 positions match TRBD2. This CDR3 is 16 amino acids long. After removal of 0 bases from V and 2 bases from J, the junction contained 6 bases not matched to a gene. Germline CDR1 is SGHRS and CDR2 is YFSETQ. DNA of the CDR3: TGCGCCAGCAGCTTGGAAGCTAGCGGCCTCACAGATACGCAGTATTTT. Translated: CASSLEASGLTDTQYF.

This chain links TRBV9 with TRBJ2-7, with 9 bases lining up with TRBD2. There are 16 residues in the CDR3. J was trimmed by 2 bases and V by 0 bases; bases with no gene match: 6. From germline, CDR1 is SGDLS and CDR2 YYNGEE. The CDR3 protein is CASSVVGSGSPYEQYF. As DNA, the CDR3 is TGTGCCAGCAGCGTAGTTGGTAGCGGGAGCCCCTACGAGCAGTACTTC.

V usage is TRBV5-1 and J usage is TRBJ1-4; possibly TRBD1 for D (6 bases). This CDR3 contains 15 residues. The ends were cut back, 9 bases at V and 0 bases at J, with 15 bases in the middle. In germline, CDR1 is SGHRS, CDR2 YFSETQ. The CDR3 region has the DNA TGCGCCACCACGCAGGGGAGTGCAACTAATGAAAAACTGTTTTTT. Protein sequence: CATTQGSATNEKLFF.

The J gene is TRBJ1-2, the V gene TRBV3-1 (or the pseudogene TRBV3-2), with D possibly TRBD1 on 6 matching bases. CDR1 is LGHDT, CDR2 YNNKEL, per germline (reference sequence). There are 16 residues in the CDR3. The V and J ends lost 4 bases and 4 bases respectively, with 19 bases between them. CDR3: CASSPIEGGFGYGYTF. In nucleotides, the CDR3 is TGTGCCAGCAGCCCCATCGAGGGGGGTTTTGGCTATGGCTACACCTTC.

The chain recombines TRBV27 with TRBJ2-7, with 9 bases identical to TRBD1. The ends lost 5 bases at V and 4 bases at J; junction bases unmatched: 9. CDR3 length: 15 residues. Germline V gene data show CDR1 as MNHEY and CDR2 as SMNVEV (reference sequence). The CDR3: CASSPRTGERYEQYF. DNA for the CDR3: TGTGCCAGCAGTCCCAGGACAGGGGAAAGGTACGAGCAGTACTTC.

This chain uses TRBV7-2 with TRBJ1-6; D not certain. The CDR3 totals 13 residues. Germline CDR1 is SGHTA and CDR2 is FQGNSA. The V and J ends lost 4 bases and 10 bases respectively, with 11 bases between them. The CDR3 region is CASSWRQESPLHF. The CDR3 bases are TGTGCCAGCAGCTGGCGGCAGGAATCACCCCTCCACTTT.

The J gene is TRBJ1-6, the V gene TRBV7-9, with a possible D match to TRBD1 (6 bases). V lost 1 base to trimming and J lost 6 bases, with 10 bases between them. Germline CDR1 SEHNR, CDR2 FQNEAQ (reference sequence). The CDR3 sequence is 15 residues long. CDR3 DNA: TGTGCCAGCAGCTTAGGGGGGCAGGTTAATTCACCCCTCCACTTT. Translating it yields CASSLGGQVNSPLHF. The variable domain in full, completed from reference TRBV7-9 and TRBJ1-6, reads DTGVSQNPRHKITKRGQNVTFRCDPISEHNRLYWYRQTLGQGPEFLTYFQNEAQLEKSRLLSDRFSAERPKGSFSTLEIQRTEQGDSAMYLCASSLGGQVNSPLHFGNGTRLTVT.